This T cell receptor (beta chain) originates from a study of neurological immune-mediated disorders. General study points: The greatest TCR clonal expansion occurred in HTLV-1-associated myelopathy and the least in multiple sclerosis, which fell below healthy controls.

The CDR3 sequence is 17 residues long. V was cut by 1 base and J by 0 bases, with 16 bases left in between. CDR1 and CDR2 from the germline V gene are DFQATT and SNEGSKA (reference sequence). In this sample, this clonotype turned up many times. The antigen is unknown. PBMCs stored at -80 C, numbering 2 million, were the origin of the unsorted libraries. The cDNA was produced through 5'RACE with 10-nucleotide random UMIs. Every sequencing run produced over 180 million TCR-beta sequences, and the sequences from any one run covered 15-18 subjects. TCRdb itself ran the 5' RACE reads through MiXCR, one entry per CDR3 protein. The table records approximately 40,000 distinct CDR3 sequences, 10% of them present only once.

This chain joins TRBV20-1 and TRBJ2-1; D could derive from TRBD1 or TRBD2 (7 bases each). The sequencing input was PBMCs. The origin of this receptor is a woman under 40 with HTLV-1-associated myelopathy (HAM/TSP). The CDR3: CSARVWEGAGSYNEQFF. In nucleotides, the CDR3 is TGCAGTGCTAGAGTTTGGGAGGGGGCAGGCTCCTACAATGAGCAGTTCTTC.